The subject of this entry is one T cell receptor beta chain. Its cognate antigen is unknown. This sample stems from a study of cytomegalovirus exposure and HLA in healthy donors. Overall study results and limits: Links to common viral pathogens appeared, in a later analysis, for several of the most significant clusters.

The ends lost 3 bases at V and 2 bases at J; junction bases unmatched: 11. The germline CDR1 and CDR2 sequences are SGDLS and YYNGEE. The CDR3 spans 17 residues. PCR employed 60 Vbeta and 13 Jbeta primers. The assay was immunoSEQ multiplex PCR, and TCRdb's table has in-frame clones only and misses some. The sample has around 130,000 clones, roughly 68% seen once. Sample: PBMCs. V usage is TRBV9 and J usage is TRBJ2-7, with 10 nucleotides matching TRBD2. The receptor was derived from a woman aged 50 to 60 in good health and CMV-seropositive. CDR3 region: CASSDTPTSGDTYEQYF. DNA for the CDR3: TGTGCCAGCAGCGACACCCCCACTAGCGGGGATACCTACGAGCAGTACTTC.